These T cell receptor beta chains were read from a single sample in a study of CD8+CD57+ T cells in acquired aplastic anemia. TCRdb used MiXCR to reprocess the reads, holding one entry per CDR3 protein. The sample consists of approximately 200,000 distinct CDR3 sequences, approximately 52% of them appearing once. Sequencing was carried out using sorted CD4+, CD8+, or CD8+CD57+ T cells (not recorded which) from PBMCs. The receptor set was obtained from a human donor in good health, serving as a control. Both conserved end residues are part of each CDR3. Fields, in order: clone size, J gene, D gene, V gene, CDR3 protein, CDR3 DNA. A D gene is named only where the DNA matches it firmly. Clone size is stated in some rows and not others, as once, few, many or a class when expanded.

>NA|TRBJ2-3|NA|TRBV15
CATSRVKTVGDTQYF
TGTGCCACCAGCAGAGTTAAGACGGTGGGGGATACGCAGTATTTT
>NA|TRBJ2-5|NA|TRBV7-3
CASSLFGTQYF
TGTGCCAGCAGCTTGTTTGGGACCCAGTACTTC
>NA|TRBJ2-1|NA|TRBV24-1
CATAHGGKINEQFF
TGTGCCACCGCCCACGGAGGGAAAATTAATGAGCAGTTCTTC
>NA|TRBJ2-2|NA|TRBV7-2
CASSLSLETGELFF
TGTGCCAGCAGCTTATCCCTGGAAACCGGGGAGCTGTTTTTT
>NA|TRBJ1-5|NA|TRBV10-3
CAISDAGDGQPQHF
TGTGCCATCAGTGATGCAGGGGACGGTCAGCCCCAGCATTTT
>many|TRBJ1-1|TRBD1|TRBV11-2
CASSPRRDRVEAFF
TGTGCCAGCAGCCCCCGCCGCGACAGGGTTGAAGCTTTCTTT
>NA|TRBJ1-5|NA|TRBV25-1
CASSPRRDSNQPQHF
TGTGCCAGCTCCCCCCGGAGGGATAGCAATCAGCCCCAGCATTTT
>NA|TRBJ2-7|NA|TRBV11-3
CASGTADRLYEQYF
TGTGCCAGCGGCACTGCGGACAGACTCTACGAGCAGTACTTC
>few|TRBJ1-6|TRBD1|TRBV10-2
CASNAGTGRNSPLHF
TGCGCCAGCAACGCCGGGACAGGGAGGAATTCACCCCTCCACTTT
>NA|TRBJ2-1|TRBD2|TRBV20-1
CSARVRGGSHNEQFF
TGCAGTGCTAGAGTGCGGGGGGGCAGTCACAATGAGCAGTTCTTC
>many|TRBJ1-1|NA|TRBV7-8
CASRRRGDTEAFF
TGTGCCAGCAGACGACGAGGGGACACTGAAGCTTTCTTT
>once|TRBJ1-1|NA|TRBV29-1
CSVLGAEAFF
TGCAGCGTTTTGGGGGCAGAAGCTTTCTTT
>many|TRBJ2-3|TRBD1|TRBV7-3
CASSKQGGSSTDTQYF
TGTGCCAGCAGTAAACAGGGGGGTAGTTCCACAGATACGCAGTATTTT
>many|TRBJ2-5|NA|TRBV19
CASSILRDNGGMETQYF
TGTGCCAGTAGTATTCTTCGGGACAATGGGGGAATGGAGACCCAGTACTTC
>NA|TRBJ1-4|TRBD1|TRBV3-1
CASSRTGSLEKLFF
TGTGCCAGCAGTCGGACAGGGTCTTTAGAAAAACTGTTTTTT
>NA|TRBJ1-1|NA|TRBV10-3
CAISDNHGWSEAFF
TGTGCCATCAGTGATAATCATGGGTGGAGTGAAGCTTTCTTT
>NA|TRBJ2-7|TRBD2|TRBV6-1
CASSYPPSGSSYEQYF
TGTGCCAGCAGTTATCCCCCTAGCGGGAGCTCCTACGAGCAGTACTTC
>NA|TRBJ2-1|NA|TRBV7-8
CASSLDPPTEQFF
TGTGCCAGCAGCTTAGATCCACCCACTGAGCAGTTCTTC
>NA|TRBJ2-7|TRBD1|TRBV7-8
CASSSTGQGFNEQYF
TGTGCCAGCAGCTCGACGGGACAGGGGTTCAACGAGCAGTACTTC
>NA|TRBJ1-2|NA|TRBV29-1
CSVVPGPADYGYTF
TGCAGCGTTGTACCGGGACCGGCGGACTATGGCTACACCTTC
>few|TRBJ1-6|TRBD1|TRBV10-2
CASNAGTDNSPLHF
TGCGCCAGCAACGCCGGGACAGACAATTCACCCCTCCACTTT
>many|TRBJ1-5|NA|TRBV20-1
CSASDSYQPQHF
TGCAGTGCTAGCGACAGCTATCAGCCCCAGCATTTT
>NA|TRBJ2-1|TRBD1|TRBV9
CASSVFPGQGGYNEQFF
TGTGCCAGCAGCGTATTCCCGGGACAGGGTGGCTACAATGAGCAGTTCTTC
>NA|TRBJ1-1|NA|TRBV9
CASSVDGSGLNTEAFF
TGTGCCAGCAGCGTAGACGGCAGCGGCCTGAACACTGAAGCTTTCTTT
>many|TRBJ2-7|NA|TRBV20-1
CSASNSGDEQYF
TGCAGTGCTAGTAATTCAGGGGACGAGCAGTACTTC
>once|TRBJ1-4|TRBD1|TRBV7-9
CAGSVRGPTNEKPFF
TGTGCCGGCAGCGTCAGGGGGCCAACTAATGAAAAACCGTTTTTT
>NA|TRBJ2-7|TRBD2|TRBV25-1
CASSDPWTSGSYEQYF
TGTGCCAGCAGCGACCCTTGGACTAGCGGGAGCTACGAGCAGTACTTC
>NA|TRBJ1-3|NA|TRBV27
CASSPQGQGNTIYF
TGTGCCAGCAGTCCCCAGGGGCAAGGAAACACCATATATTTT
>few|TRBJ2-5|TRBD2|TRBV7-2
CASSLVSGGQETQYF
TGTGCCAGCAGCTTAGTTAGCGGGGGGCAAGAGACCCAGTACTTC
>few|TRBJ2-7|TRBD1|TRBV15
CATSSPGTGVSYEQYF
TGTGCCACCAGCAGTCCCGGGACAGGGGTCTCCTACGAGCAGTACTTC
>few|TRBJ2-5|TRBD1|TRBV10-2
CASNAGTGGQETQYF
TGCGCCAGCAACGCCGGGACAGGGGGACAAGAGACCCAGTACTTC
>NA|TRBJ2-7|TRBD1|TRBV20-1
CSAGSGTASYEQYF
TGCAGTGCTGGATCCGGGACAGCTTCCTACGAGCAGTACTTC
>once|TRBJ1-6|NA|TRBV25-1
CASSEPGQGNSPLHF
TGTGCCAGCAGTGAGCCTGGGCAGGGGAATTCACCCCTCCACTTT
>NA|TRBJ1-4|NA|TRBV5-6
CASSSAGVTNEKLFF
TGTGCCAGCAGCTCCGCGGGGGTAACTAATGAAAAACTGTTTTTT
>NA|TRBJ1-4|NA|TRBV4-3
CASSQGRPGGGEKLFF
TGCGCCAGCAGCCAAGGCCGTCCCGGGGGAGGTGAAAAACTGTTTTTT
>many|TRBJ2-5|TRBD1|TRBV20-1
CSAVIGTGQETQYF
TGCAGTGCAGTAATCGGGACAGGCCAAGAGACCCAGTACTTC
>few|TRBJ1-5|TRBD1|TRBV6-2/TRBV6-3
CASREQGPRNQPQHF
TGTGCCAGCAGGGAACAGGGGCCCCGCAATCAGCCCCAGCATTTT
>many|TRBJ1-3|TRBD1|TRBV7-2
CASSFQGAGNTIYF
TGTGCCAGCAGCTTTCAGGGGGCGGGAAACACCATATATTTT
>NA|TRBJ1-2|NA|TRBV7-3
CASSLSGGTWTF
TGTGCCAGCAGCTTAAGTGGGGGAACATGGACCTTC
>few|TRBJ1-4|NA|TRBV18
CASSPRTTDGGELFF
TGTGCCAGCTCACCTCGAACGACGGACGGCGGGGAACTGTTTTTT